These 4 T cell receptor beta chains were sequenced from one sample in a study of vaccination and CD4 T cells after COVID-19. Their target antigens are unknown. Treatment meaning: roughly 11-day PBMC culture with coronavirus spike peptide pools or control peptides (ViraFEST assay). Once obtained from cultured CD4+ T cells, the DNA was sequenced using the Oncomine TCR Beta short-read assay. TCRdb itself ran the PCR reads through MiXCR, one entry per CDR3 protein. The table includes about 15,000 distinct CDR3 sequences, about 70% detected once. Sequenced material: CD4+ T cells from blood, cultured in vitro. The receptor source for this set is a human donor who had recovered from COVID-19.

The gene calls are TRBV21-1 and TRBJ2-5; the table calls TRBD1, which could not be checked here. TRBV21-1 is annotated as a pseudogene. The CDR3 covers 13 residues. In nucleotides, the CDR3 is TGTGCCAGCAGCAGGACAGGGGGAGAGACCCAGTACTTC. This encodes CASSRTGGETQYF.

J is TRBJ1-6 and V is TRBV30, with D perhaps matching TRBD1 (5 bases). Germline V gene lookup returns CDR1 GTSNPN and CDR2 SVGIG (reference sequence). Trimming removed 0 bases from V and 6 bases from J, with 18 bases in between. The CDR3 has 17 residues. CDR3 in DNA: TGTGCCTGGAGTGTACCCGGACTCAGGGTGGGTAATTCACCCCTCCACTTT. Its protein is CAWSVPGLRVGNSPLHF.

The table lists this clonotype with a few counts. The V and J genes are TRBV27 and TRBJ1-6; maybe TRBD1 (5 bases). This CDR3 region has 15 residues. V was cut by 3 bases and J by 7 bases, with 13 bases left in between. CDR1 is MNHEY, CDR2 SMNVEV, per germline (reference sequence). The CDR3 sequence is CASSLENRRNSPLHF. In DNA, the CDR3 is TGTGCCAGCAGTTTGGAGAACAGGAGGAATTCACCCCTCCACTTT.

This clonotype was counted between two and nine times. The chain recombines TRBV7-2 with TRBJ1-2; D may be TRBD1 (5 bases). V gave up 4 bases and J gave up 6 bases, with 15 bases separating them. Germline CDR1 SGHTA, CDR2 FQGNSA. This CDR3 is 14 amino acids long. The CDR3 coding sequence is TGTGCCAGCAGCTCGATACAGGCGGCGAATGGCTACACCTTC. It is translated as CASSSIQAANGYTF. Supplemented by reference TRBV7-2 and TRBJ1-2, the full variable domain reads GAGVSQSPSNKVTEKGKDVELRCDPISGHTALYWYRQSLGQGLEFLIYFQGNSAPDKSGLPSDRFSAERTGGSVSTLTIQRTQQEDSAVYLCASSSIQAANGYTFGSGTRLTVV.